A selection of T cell receptor beta chains follows, all from one sample in a study of blood T cell repertoires in COVID-19. Sequenced by immunoSEQ multiplex PCR; TCRdb stores in-frame clones only, minus some. The data hold 80,000 to 100,000 clones, with around 87% observed a single time. Sequenced input: peripheral blood. These receptors were obtained from a human donor in a cohort sampled during active COVID-19. The CDR3 runs from the conserved cysteine through the conserved F or W. The D gene is left open where the match is weak. Clone size is shown for a subset of rows, as once, few, many or a class of expanded clone.

J	D	size	V	CDR3	DNA
TRBJ1-4	NA	NA	TRBV7-9	CASSSQGGTNEKLFF	TGTGCCAGCAGCTCCCAAGGGGGAACTAATGAAAAACTGTTTTTT
TRBJ2-1	TRBD1	once	TRBV27	CASSGGEDRGIDEQFF	TGTGCCAGCAGTGGAGGAGAGGACAGGGGTATCGACGAGCAGTTCTTC
TRBJ1-1	NA	NA	TRBV27	CASSLEPSNTEAFF	TGTGCCAGCAGTCTAGAACCATCGAACACTGAAGCTTTCTTT
TRBJ2-5	TRBD2	once	TRBV4-1	CASSQAGLAGGETQYF	TGCGCCAGCAGCCAAGCAGGACTAGCGGGAGGAGAGACCCAGTACTTC
TRBJ2-3	TRBD2	NA	TRBV6-6	CASSPFGEREVPTDTQYF	TGTGCCAGCAGTCCCTTCGGCGAGCGGGAGGTCCCCACAGATACGCAGTATTTT
TRBJ2-1	TRBD2	NA	TRBV7-8	CASSSLRPGLAEGRNNEQFF	TGTGCCAGCAGCTCCCTGCGACCGGGACTAGCGGAGGGAAGGAACAATGAGCAGTTCTTC
TRBJ1-2	TRBD1	NA	TRBV20-1	CSAVDRGGYTF	TGCAGTGCCGTGGACAGGGGTGGCTACACCTTC
TRBJ1-5	NA	NA	TRBV19	CASSWAELNQPQHF	TGTGCCAGTAGTTGGGCAGAGTTGAATCAGCCCCAGCATTTT
TRBJ1-2	NA	NA	TRBV5-1	CASSLDPGYGYTF	TGCGCCAGCAGCTTGGATCCGGGGTATGGCTACACCTTC
TRBJ2-5	TRBD1	NA	TRBV19	CASSPGTVRETQYF	TGTGCCAGTAGTCCCGGGACAGTTAGAGAGACCCAGTACTTC
TRBJ1-5	NA	NA	TRBV11-2	CASSSVTGSGILGNQPQHF	TGTGCCAGCAGCTCCGTCACAGGGTCAGGAATTTTGGGTAATCAGCCCCAGCATTTT
TRBJ2-1	TRBD2	NA	TRBV4-2	CASSPLGREGHEQFF	TGTGCCAGCAGCCCCCTGGGACGGGAGGGCCATGAGCAGTTCTTC
TRBJ1-2	NA	NA	TRBV6-6	CASSPDTDYGYTF	TGTGCCAGCAGTCCAGACACAGACTATGGCTACACCTTC
TRBJ2-1	TRBD2	NA	TRBV29-1	CSVESLAGGPNEQFF	TGCAGCGTTGAAAGCCTAGCGGGAGGGCCGAACGAGCAGTTCTTC
TRBJ2-7	NA	NA	TRBV19	CASSMGLRAYEQYF	TGTGCCAGTAGTATGGGCCTCAGAGCCTACGAGCAGTACTTC
TRBJ2-7	NA	NA	TRBV3-1/TRBV3-2	CASSRGTPSYEQYF	TGTGCCAGCAGCCGGGGGACTCCCTCCTACGAGCAGTACTTC